Sequencing of this TCR beta chain was carried out in a study of T-cell memory formation after mild COVID-19. With regard to this clonotype: The antigen is unknown.

TCRdb fed the 5' RACE reads into MiXCR, producing one record per CDR3 protein. The sample contains roughly 150,000 distinct CDR3 sequences, approximately 26% of which appear only once. Study observations and caveats: Mostly located in CM and EM were contracting CD4+ clones, with contracting CD8+ clones located in EMRA.

Germline assignment: CDR1 LGHNA and CDR2 YSLEER. This CDR3 has 16 amino acids. V shed 0 bases and J 9 bases; nucleotides not matched to a gene: 11. The genes are TRBV4-3 and TRBJ2-1; 7 positions agree with TRBD2. This sequence was found in an adult woman who had mild COVID-19 (a few samples of this study predate the infection). Cell type and time point are not known. Material for sequencing was PBMCs or a T cell subset sorted from them (not recorded which). As DNA, the CDR3 is TGCGCCAGCAGCCAAGATATAGCGGGCGGGACTTCTGAGCAGTTCTTC. Its protein is CASSQDIAGGTSEQFF.